The 7 T cell receptor beta chains in this list originate from one sample, sequenced in a study of CD8+CD57+ T cells in acquired aplastic anemia. No antigens are known for them. Patients chosen for sequencing had shown CD8+CD57+ cell expansion by flow cytometry. The template for TCR beta VDJ and CDR3 sequence profiling was genomic DNA. A single record per CDR3 protein comes from TCRdb applying MiXCR to the reads. The table shows roughly 17,000 distinct CDR3 sequences, with 30% to 45% occurring only once. General study results and limits: A lower diversity was found for CD8+CD57+ cells than for total CD4+ and CD8+ pools in patients.

Sequenced material: CD8+CD57+ T cells sorted from PBMCs. Subset defined: bead-enriched CD8+CD57+ effector memory T cells from SAA patients. Source of these receptors: a human donor with aplastic anemia.

Ten or more counts support this clonotype. V usage is TRBV24-1 and J usage is TRBJ2-2, with TRBD1 matching 8 bases. This CDR3 has 17 residues. The germline V gene has CDR1 KGHDR and CDR2 SFDVKD. V lost 2 bases to trimming and J lost 3 bases; unmatched junction nucleotides: 7. The CDR3 loop is CATSDSGQGPYTGELFF. Written as DNA, the CDR3 is TGTGCCACCAGTGATTCCGGACAGGGCCCCTACACCGGGGAGCTGTTTTTT.

The gene calls are TRBV5-1 and TRBJ2-7; 11 nucleotides agree with TRBD2. Germline V gives CDR1 SGHRS, CDR2 YFSETQ. The V and J ends lost 4 bases and 6 bases, in that order; junction bases with no gene match: 15. The CDR3 extends over 17 amino acids. In DNA, the CDR3 is TGCGCCAGCAGCCCCCGTAGCGGGGGGGCGAAGGTCGGCGAGCAGTACTTC. Translation gives CASSPRSGGAKVGEQYF.

This clonotype was detected a few times. The V and J genes are TRBV25-1 and TRBJ1-2, with D uncertain. V was cut by 3 bases and J by 3 bases, with 8 bases left in between. The germline V gene encodes CDR1 MGHDK and CDR2 SYGVNS. This CDR3 contains 13 residues. CDR3 region: CASSDRADYGYTF. CDR3 bases: TGTGCCAGCAGTGATCGGGCGGACTATGGCTACACCTTC.

The chain has TRBV5-1 and TRBJ2-7; D is possibly TRBD1 or TRBD2 (5 bases each). The CDR3 is 14 amino acids. CDR1 and CDR2 from the germline V gene are SGHRS and YFSETQ. V lost 1 base to trimming and J lost 1 base, with 9 bases between them. CDR3: CASSLLGTSYEQYF. Written as DNA, the CDR3 is TGCGCCAGCAGCTTGCTGGGGACGTCCTACGAGCAGTACTTC.

The chain has TRBV9 and TRBJ2-3, with 12 bases aligning to TRBD1. The CDR3 runs 15 residues. Germline CDR1 is SGDLS and CDR2 is YYNGEE. With V trimmed by 3 bases and J by 11 bases, 10 bases remained unmatched. This CDR3 is CASSEGTGGFDEQYF. The CDR3, as DNA: TGTGCCAGCAGCGAGGGGACAGGGGGCTTCGATGAGCAGTATTTT.

This clonotype was recorded a few times. The chain has TRBV4-1 and TRBJ2-7; D remains unclear. This CDR3 comprises 15 residues. Germline CDR1 is MGHRA and CDR2 is YSYEKL. Deletions cut 0 bases from V and 4 bases from J, with 13 bases between. CDR3 DNA: TGCGCCAGCAGCCAAGATGTGGGCCTTATGTACGAGCAGTACTTC. Translated: CASSQDVGLMYEQYF.

This clonotype was found many times. The rearrangement links TRBV10-2 to TRBJ1-1; D unclear. This CDR3 region has 13 residues. CDR1 and CDR2 (germline): WSHSY, SAAADI. Trimming shortened V by 1 base and J by 4 bases, and 7 bases separated the two germline ends. The CDR3 protein is CASSEFMGTEAFF. The CDR3 DNA follows: TGCGCCAGCAGTGAGTTCATGGGCACTGAAGCTTTCTTT.